This paragraph covers one T cell receptor (beta chain) sequence. Measured with immunoSEQ multiplex PCR; TCRdb has only the in-frame clones, and not every one. The table shows about 200,000 clones, with roughly 85% occurring only once. The data were taken from a study of blood T cell repertoires in COVID-19. Germline V lookup: CDR1 SGHTA, CDR2 FQGNSA. The CDR3 extends over 13 amino acids. Deletions cut 5 bases from V and 4 bases from J, with 11 bases between. The TCR sequence derives from a human donor with active or convalescent COVID-19. The donor label of this sample is uncertain. What was sequenced was peripheral blood. V gene TRBV7-2 combines with J gene TRBJ1-2; D is ambiguous. CDR3 protein: CASSTTPFYGYTF. The CDR3 DNA is TGTGCCAGCAGCACAACACCCTTCTATGGCTACACCTTC.